Presented here are 9 T cell receptor beta chains from one specimen sequenced in a study of control samples from healthy donors and cancer patients. TCRdb's table, derived via immunoSEQ multiplex PCR, lists solely in-frame clones and lacks some. There are some 140,000 clones in the sample; less than 90% occur only once, and approximately 9.4% lies in the top ten. The specimen sequenced was blood. The receptors come from a woman in her 30s in good health.

The V call is TRBV18, the J call TRBJ2-3; a weak D match, TRBD1 (6 bases). The CDR3 consists of 14 residues. The germline gives CDR1 KGHSH, CDR2 LQKENI. Trimming took 6 bases from V and 1 from J, leaving 11 bases between them. CDR3 in DNA: TGTGCCAGCTCCCAGGACAGAGGCACAGATACGCAGTATTTT. Translation gives CASSQDRGTDTQYF. The full variable domain, completed using reference TRBV18 and TRBJ2-3, is NAGVMQNPRHLVRRRGQEARLRCSPMKGHSHVYWYRQLPEEGLKFMVYLQKENIIDESGMPKERFSAEFPKEGPSILRIQQVVRGDSAAYFCASSQDRGTDTQYFGPGTRLTVL.

The chain is built from TRBV15 and TRBJ1-4, with D hard to call. From germline, CDR1 is LNHNV and CDR2 YYDKDF (reference sequence). V dropped 0 bases and J dropped 7 bases, with 6 bases sitting between them. This CDR3 comprises 13 residues. The CDR3 DNA reads as TGTGCCACCAGCAGAGATCTGGGTGAAAAACTGTTTTTT. Its translation is CATSRDLGEKLFF.

The chain uses TRBV2 and TRBJ2-7, with 8 bases matching TRBD1. CDR3 length: 13 residues. The germline V gene has CDR1 SNHLY and CDR2 FYNNEI. V dropped 7 bases and J dropped 6; count of bases not matched to a gene: 8. The CDR3 DNA is TGTGCCAGCACCTGGACAGGGTTGGGCGAGCAGTACTTC. As protein: CASTWTGLGEQYF.

In its sample, this clone was seen once. The rearrangement links TRBV6-5 to TRBJ1-2, with 8 bases fitting TRBD1. The V and J ends lost 4 bases and 2 bases, in that order; junction bases with no gene match: 3. The CDR3 runs 14 residues. The germline gives CDR1 MNHEY, CDR2 SVGAGI. The CDR3 loop reads CASSLGQANYGYTF. The CDR3 DNA is TGTGCCAGCAGTTTGGGACAGGCGAACTATGGCTACACCTTC.

CDR3 bases: TGCGCCAGCAGCACGGACTCCGATAGCAATCAGCCCCAGCATTTT. Encoded protein: CASSTDSDSNQPQHF. The gene calls are TRBV5-1 and TRBJ1-5; D is unclear. V lost 4 bases and J lost 0, with 11 bases in between. CDR3 length: 15 residues. Germline CDR1 SGHRS, CDR2 YFSETQ. The entire variable domain, with the rest obtained from reference TRBV5-1 and TRBJ1-5, is as follows: KAGVTQTPRYLIKTRGQQVTLSCSPISGHRSVSWYQQTPGQGLQFLFEYFSETQRNKGNFPGRFSGRQFSNSRSEMNVSTLELGDSALYLCASSTDSDSNQPQHFGDGTRLSIL.

V is TRBV7-2 and J is TRBJ2-2, with D uncertain. Germline V CDR1 and CDR2: SGHTA, FQGNSA. This CDR3 spans 15 amino acids. The ends were cut back, 2 bases at V and 3 bases at J, with 10 bases in the middle. CDR3 amino acids: CASSLWARDTGELFF. As DNA, the CDR3 is TGTGCCAGCAGCTTATGGGCACGCGACACCGGGGAGCTGTTTTTT.

The gene calls are TRBV14 and TRBJ1-2; D gene unclear. With 0 bases removed from V and 0 bases from J, the gap between germline ends came to 17 bases. CDR3 length equals 18 residues. Germline V gene data show CDR1 as SGHDN and CDR2 as FVKESK. CDR3 nucleotide sequence: TGTGCCAGCAGCCAAGATCCTAGAAAAGCCGAGTCTAACTATGGCTACACCTTC. Its protein is CASSQDPRKAESNYGYTF.

The chain employs TRBV18 and TRBJ2-7; TRBD1 might be the D (5 bases). This CDR3 is built from 15 residues. V was pared by 3 bases and J by 0 bases, with 12 bases between. Germline V gene lookup returns CDR1 KGHSH and CDR2 LQKENI. Here the CDR3 reads CASSPRRQGSYEQYF. The DNA of the CDR3 is TGTGCCAGCTCACCCCGGCGGCAGGGCTCCTACGAGCAGTACTTC.

The chain recombines TRBV6-6 with TRBJ2-5; D may be TRBD2 (5 bases). Germline CDR1 MNHNY, CDR2 SVGAGI (reference sequence). This CDR3 is 14 amino acids long. Trimming removed 2 bases from V and 1 base from J, with 8 bases in between. This CDR3 is CASSYVALQETQYF. The CDR3 DNA is TGTGCCAGCAGTTACGTAGCGCTCCAAGAGACCCAGTACTTC.